The clone carrying this TCR beta chain showed up many times. Its target is not known. This record belongs to a study of neurological immune-mediated disorders. Study observations and caveats: Healthy controls had more TCR clonal expansion than multiple sclerosis, which showed the least, whereas HTLV-1-associated myelopathy showed the most. CDR3 amino acid sequences found in expanded clones were never shared across subjects, suggesting private repertoires in all groups.

The germline V gene has CDR1 SGHVS and CDR2 FNYEAQ. This CDR3 is 14 amino acids long. Trimming removed 1 base from V and 5 bases from J, with 11 bases in between. The cDNA was generated by 5'RACE with 10-nucleotide random UMIs. TCRdb processed the 5' RACE reads anew with MiXCR; each CDR3 protein has one entry. The sample includes approximately 30,000 distinct CDR3 sequences, more than 6.5% of them seen just once. In Maryland, USA, blood bank volunteers were the healthy controls. The rearrangement joins TRBV7-6 to TRBJ2-5; no firm D call. The sequencing sample was made of PBMCs. The sequence derives from a woman aged 50 to 60 in good health. The CDR3 nucleotides are TGTGCCAGCAGCTTAGGACACATCGGGGAGACCCAGTACTTC. It specifies CASSLGHIGETQYF.